The entry below gives a single T cell receptor (beta chain) sequence along with its context. Its cognate antigen is unknown. Measured with immunoSEQ multiplex PCR; TCRdb has only the in-frame clones, and not every one. The sample yields about 97,000 clones, roughly 75% seen once. The record originates from a study of Ad26.COV2.S vaccination and SARS-CoV-2 variants. Germline values: CDR1 SGHVS, CDR2 FNYEAQ. CDR3 size: 14 residues. V shed 4 bases and J shed 14 bases, with 21 bases lying between them. Overall study results and limits: Whether participants received vaccine or placebo, their non-spike TCR breadth was similar.

The sample was peripheral blood, taken after recovery from COVID-19. This chain links TRBV7-6 with TRBJ1-3, with D maybe TRBD1 (6 bases). The source is a human donor who had recovered from COVID-19. This CDR3 reads CASSSRSTGSRLYF. The CDR3 DNA is TGTGCCAGCAGCTCCAGGTCGACAGGTTCGCGGTTATATTTT. Filled out from reference TRBV7-6 and TRBJ1-3, the complete variable domain reads GAGVSQSPRYKVTKRGQDVALRCDPISGHVSLYWYRQALGQGPEFLTYFNYEAQQDKSGLPNDRFSAERPEGSISTLTIQRTEQRDSAMYRCASSSRSTGSRLYFGEGSWLTVV.